The sample holds a few counts of the clone carrying this TCR beta chain. No antigen is known for it. This sample was taken from a study of regulatory T cells in long-lasting Graves disease. General observations from the study: Graves' patients with persistent disease showed TCR diversity lower than patients newly diagnosed. The study examined only peripheral blood, not thyroid tissue. TRBV28, TRBJ1-2 and TRBJ2-5 were segments that persistent disease favored.

The CDR3 contains 16 residues. Trimming took 4 bases from V and 6 from J, leaving 16 bases between them. Germline CDR1 LNHDA, CDR2 SQIVND (reference sequence). Combining iRepertoire HTBI primers with Arm-PCR of CDR3 regions, the authors built TCR beta libraries. TCRdb independently ran MiXCR on the multiplex PCR reads; one entry per CDR3 protein. The sample contains fewer than 550,000 distinct CDR3 sequences, roughly a fifth of which appear only once. Indicated time point: persistent/refractory GD, antithyroid drugs over 5 years with positive TRAb. After RNA was extracted from PBMCs, the TCR library was made from it. Graves' disease diagnoses followed American Thyroid Association guidelines.

The sequences come from peripheral blood mononuclear cells (PBMCs), collected when the disease was refractory, from a patient treated with antithyroid drugs. This clonotype was obtained from a female donor with Graves disease. J is TRBJ1-6 and V is TRBV19, with a possible D match to TRBD1 (5 bases). The CDR3 nucleotides are TGTGCCAGTAGTAGTTTAGGGGTGCTCCTTAATTCACCCCTCCACTTT. It specifies CASSSLGVLLNSPLHF.